This section outlines one T cell receptor (beta chain) sequence together with its context. This clonotype was seen many times. There is no known antigen for this receptor. Base qualities were left out, and no much larger clone turns up one base away. The sample belongs to a study of T-cell reconstitution after alpha-beta-depleted transplantation in children (TCRdb year 2016). About the investigation overall: Using TCR repertoire profiling, the study followed T-cell immune reconstitution in a quantitative way in children after TCRalphabeta/CD19-depleted allogeneic hematopoietic cell transplantation.

V loses 6 bases, J loses 5 bases, and the germline ends lie 17 bases apart. The CDR3 starts with the cysteine, ends with the phenylalanine, and has 15 residues. Only the CDR3 DNA stays, 45 bases, in frame from base 1. The germline V gene supplies CDR1 WSHSY and CDR2 SAAADI. Libraries were made using PCR. The listed sequencing device is Illumina HiSeq 2500. TCR library preparation used molecular barcoding, with unique molecular identifiers applied to normalize quantification of the TCRbeta repertoire. Starting from the raw public reads, TCRdb applied fastp trimming at Q25, assembled clones with MiXCR and retained in-frame beta chains. Entries are consolidated by CDR3 protein sequence, retaining the most common genes and DNA. In this sample the table shows 70,000 to 95,000 distinct CDR3 sequences, 12% of which occur a single time. The ten largest clones take up 11% to 15% of the sample.

This chain joins TRBV10-2 to TRBJ1-5, with the D gene too uncertain to name. The TCR sequence derives from a human donor who donated a stem cell graft to a child with inherited bone marrow failure. The sample was PBMCs from the stem cell graft donor, taken from the stem cell graft. The CDR3 is CASSPDSADYQPQHF. The sequenced DNA: TGCGCCAGCAGCCCGGATTCTGCGGATTATCAGCCCCAGCATTTT.